This T cell receptor (beta chain) originates from a study of T-cell reconstitution after alpha-beta-depleted transplantation in children. Unique molecular identifiers were incorporated into the prepared TCRbeta library. TCRdb re-called the PCR reads with MiXCR, one entry per CDR3 protein. Of 500,000 to 600,000 distinct CDR3 sequences in the sample, around 17% are singletons; the top ten hold roughly 3.3%. CDR1 and CDR2 (germline): LNHDA, SQIVND (reference sequence). The CDR3 runs to 16 residues. V was pared by 5 bases and J by 3 bases, with 20 bases between. The chain is built from TRBV19 and TRBJ2-7, with D possibly being TRBD2 (6 bases). This TCR came from a human donor who donated a stem cell graft to a child with acute lymphoblastic leukemia. The source was PBMCs from the stem cell graft donor, collected from the stem cell graft. CDR3 amino acids: CASSADSGLGNYEQYF. The CDR3 region has the DNA TGTGCCAGTAGTGCCGACTCGGGACTTGGTAACTACGAGCAGTACTTC.